The rows below give T cell receptor beta chains drawn from one sample of a study of blood T cells in healthy people across ages. TCRdb independently ran MiXCR on the 5' RACE reads; one entry per CDR3 protein. This table holds about 2 million distinct CDR3 sequences, about 50% found once. Material for sequencing was blood. These receptors originate from a woman aged 35 to 49 in good health. Both conserved end residues are part of each CDR3. The D gene is left open where the match is weak. Only some rows state a clone size, as once, few, many or a class for expanded clones.

clone_size: -; v_call: TRBV7-8; j_call: TRBJ2-5; d_call: -; cdr3_aa: CASSPTGLMSETQYF; cdr3_nt: TGTGCCAGCAGCCCTACAGGGTTAATGTCGGAGACCCAGTACTTC
clone_size: few; v_call: TRBV10-2; j_call: TRBJ2-3; d_call: TRBD2; cdr3_aa: CASSEFSSGSTDTQYF; cdr3_nt: TGCGCCAGCAGTGAGTTTTCTAGCGGGAGCACAGATACGCAGTATTTT
clone_size: -; v_call: TRBV4-2; j_call: TRBJ2-3; d_call: TRBD2; cdr3_aa: CASSRDGLAGQMSDTDTQYF; cdr3_nt: TGTGCCAGCAGCCGAGATGGACTAGCGGGGCAGATGAGTGACACAGATACGCAGTATTTT
clone_size: -; v_call: TRBV11-2; j_call: TRBJ2-5; d_call: -; cdr3_aa: CASSTASRYQETQYF; cdr3_nt: TGTGCCAGCAGCACAGCATCACGGTACCAAGAGACCCAGTACTTC
clone_size: -; v_call: TRBV28; j_call: TRBJ1-4; d_call: -; cdr3_aa: CASSLGGRGEKLFF; cdr3_nt: TGTGCCAGCAGTTTGGGGGGGCGCGGTGAAAAACTGTTTTTT
clone_size: -; v_call: TRBV6-2/TRBV6-3; j_call: TRBJ2-4; d_call: -; cdr3_aa: CASSYSGDLAKNIQYF; cdr3_nt: TGTGCCAGCAGTTACTCGGGGGACCTAGCCAAAAACATTCAGTACTTC
clone_size: -; v_call: TRBV6-2/TRBV6-3; j_call: TRBJ1-2; d_call: -; cdr3_aa: CASSDVRHYGYTF; cdr3_nt: TGTGCCAGCAGTGACGTGCGACACTATGGCTACACCTTC
clone_size: -; v_call: TRBV6-1; j_call: TRBJ2-7; d_call: -; cdr3_aa: CASMLYGSRNEQYF; cdr3_nt: TGTGCCAGCATGCTTTACGGGAGTAGGAATGAGCAGTACTTC
clone_size: few; v_call: TRBV6-6; j_call: TRBJ2-7; d_call: TRBD1; cdr3_aa: CASSYSPGTGNEQYF; cdr3_nt: TGTGCCAGCAGTTACTCGCCCGGGACAGGGAACGAGCAGTACTTC
clone_size: few; v_call: TRBV6-5; j_call: TRBJ2-5; d_call: TRBD2; cdr3_aa: CASSFSGTKGTETQYF; cdr3_nt: TGTGCCAGCAGTTTTTCCGGGACTAAGGGGACGGAGACCCAGTACTTC
clone_size: -; v_call: TRBV7-2; j_call: TRBJ1-1; d_call: -; cdr3_aa: CASSLAWLKNTEAFF; cdr3_nt: TGTGCCAGCAGCTTAGCGTGGCTTAAGAACACTGAAGCTTTCTTT
clone_size: -; v_call: TRBV7-2; j_call: TRBJ2-7; d_call: TRBD1; cdr3_aa: CASSIPGQVYSYEQYF; cdr3_nt: TGTGCCAGCAGCATTCCGGGACAGGTTTACTCCTACGAGCAGTACTTC
clone_size: few; v_call: TRBV7-2; j_call: TRBJ2-3; d_call: TRBD2; cdr3_aa: CASSFALAGTDTQYF; cdr3_nt: TGTGCCAGCAGCTTCGCCCTAGCGGGGACAGATACGCAGTATTTT
clone_size: few; v_call: TRBV20-1; j_call: TRBJ1-6; d_call: -; cdr3_aa: CSAQRETLSPLHF; cdr3_nt: TGCAGTGCCCAAAGGGAAACTTTGTCACCCCTCCACTTT
clone_size: -; v_call: TRBV6-4; j_call: TRBJ1-5; d_call: -; cdr3_aa: CARGRDRRGQPQHF; cdr3_nt: TGTGCCAGGGGGCGTGACCGGCGGGGTCAGCCCCAGCATTTT
clone_size: -; v_call: TRBV12-3/TRBV12-4; j_call: TRBJ1-2; d_call: -; cdr3_aa: CASRRWRENYGYTF; cdr3_nt: TGTGCCAGCAGAAGGTGGCGCGAGAACTATGGCTACACCTTC
clone_size: few; v_call: TRBV2; j_call: TRBJ1-2; d_call: -; cdr3_aa: CASSLGTTNYGYTF; cdr3_nt: TGTGCCAGCAGTCTGGGTACCACTAACTATGGCTACACCTTC
clone_size: -; v_call: TRBV6-1; j_call: TRBJ2-5; d_call: TRBD1; cdr3_aa: CASSEGTGPQETQYF; cdr3_nt: TGTGCCAGCAGTGAAGGGACAGGTCCTCAAGAGACCCAGTACTTC
clone_size: -; v_call: TRBV10-3; j_call: TRBJ1-2; d_call: -; cdr3_aa: CAISESRVPTNYGYTF; cdr3_nt: TGTGCCATCAGTGAGTCCCGGGTCCCCACTAACTATGGCTACACCTTC
clone_size: few; v_call: TRBV10-3; j_call: TRBJ2-5; d_call: TRBD2; cdr3_aa: CAISDETSGAQETQYF; cdr3_nt: TGTGCCATCAGTGACGAGACTAGCGGGGCCCAAGAGACCCAGTACTTC
clone_size: -; v_call: TRBV28; j_call: TRBJ1-4; d_call: -; cdr3_aa: CASRPLRGNEKLFF; cdr3_nt: TGTGCCAGCAGACCACTCAGAGGAAATGAAAAACTGTTTTTT
clone_size: -; v_call: TRBV7-9; j_call: TRBJ2-5; d_call: -; cdr3_aa: CASSVQGWETQYF; cdr3_nt: TGTGCCAGCAGCGTCCAGGGCTGGGAGACCCAGTACTTC
clone_size: -; v_call: TRBV28; j_call: TRBJ2-3; d_call: TRBD1; cdr3_aa: CASRHQGALTDTQYF; cdr3_nt: TGTGCCAGCAGACACCAGGGGGCACTCACAGATACGCAGTATTTT
clone_size: -; v_call: TRBV12-3/TRBV12-4; j_call: TRBJ1-2; d_call: TRBD1; cdr3_aa: CASRLGQGNYGYTF; cdr3_nt: TGTGCCAGCAGATTGGGACAGGGGAACTATGGCTACACCTTC
clone_size: -; v_call: TRBV28; j_call: TRBJ2-4; d_call: TRBD1; cdr3_aa: CASSRQGSAKNIQYF; cdr3_nt: TGTGCCAGCAGTCGACAGGGATCCGCCAAAAACATTCAGTACTTC
clone_size: -; v_call: TRBV7-2; j_call: TRBJ2-1; d_call: TRBD2; cdr3_aa: CASSSTVRTSGGFNNEQFF; cdr3_nt: TGTGCCAGCAGCTCGACCGTTAGGACTAGCGGGGGTTTCAACAATGAGCAGTTCTTC
clone_size: few; v_call: TRBV27; j_call: TRBJ2-5; d_call: -; cdr3_aa: CASSRKIQETQYF; cdr3_nt: TGTGCCAGCAGTAGGAAGATCCAAGAGACCCAGTACTTC
clone_size: few; v_call: TRBV4-1; j_call: TRBJ1-2; d_call: -; cdr3_aa: CASSLLTGANYGYTF; cdr3_nt: TGCGCCAGCAGCCTTTTGACGGGTGCTAACTATGGCTACACCTTC
clone_size: -; v_call: TRBV6-1; j_call: TRBJ2-7; d_call: -; cdr3_aa: CASNRALTYEQYF; cdr3_nt: TGTGCCAGCAATCGGGCCCTGACCTACGAGCAGTACTTC
clone_size: -; v_call: TRBV20-1; j_call: TRBJ2-7; d_call: TRBD2; cdr3_aa: CSARMSGAGWYEQYF; cdr3_nt: TGCAGTGCTAGAATGTCCGGAGCGGGGTGGTACGAGCAGTACTTC
clone_size: -; v_call: TRBV11-2; j_call: TRBJ2-1; d_call: -; cdr3_aa: CARSLGYGAQYEQFF; cdr3_nt: TGTGCCCGCAGCTTAGGATACGGGGCTCAATATGAGCAGTTCTTC
clone_size: -; v_call: TRBV7-2; j_call: TRBJ1-2; d_call: -; cdr3_aa: CASSLDRERNYGYTF; cdr3_nt: TGTGCCAGCAGCTTAGACAGGGAGAGGAACTATGGCTACACCTTC
clone_size: -; v_call: TRBV5-4; j_call: TRBJ2-3; d_call: TRBD2; cdr3_aa: CASSFLGGAQDTQYF; cdr3_nt: TGTGCCAGCAGCTTTCTCGGGGGGGCCCAGGATACGCAGTATTTT
clone_size: -; v_call: TRBV20-1; j_call: TRBJ2-3; d_call: TRBD2; cdr3_aa: CSARDFLTSGGTDTQYF; cdr3_nt: TGCAGTGCTAGAGATTTTTTAACTAGCGGGGGCACAGATACGCAGTATTTT
clone_size: few; v_call: TRBV20-1; j_call: TRBJ2-5; d_call: -; cdr3_aa: CSARKLGGLVETQYF; cdr3_nt: TGCAGTGCTAGGAAACTAGGGGGTTTGGTAGAGACCCAGTACTTC
clone_size: -; v_call: TRBV29-1; j_call: TRBJ1-6; d_call: TRBD1; cdr3_aa: CSVQGTVNSPLHF; cdr3_nt: TGCAGCGTGCAAGGGACAGTGAATTCACCCCTCCACTTT
clone_size: -; v_call: TRBV27; j_call: TRBJ2-5; d_call: TRBD2; cdr3_aa: CASKGGTSGQETQYF; cdr3_nt: TGTGCCAGCAAGGGCGGGACTAGCGGGCAAGAGACCCAGTACTTC
clone_size: -; v_call: TRBV7-2; j_call: TRBJ1-1; d_call: -; cdr3_aa: CATGLDRRTEAFF; cdr3_nt: TGTGCCACCGGACTGGACCGCCGAACTGAAGCTTTCTTT
clone_size: -; v_call: TRBV20-1; j_call: TRBJ1-2; d_call: -; cdr3_aa: CSAAAGTYGYTF; cdr3_nt: TGCAGCGCCGCCGCAGGGACCTATGGCTACACCTTC
clone_size: few; v_call: TRBV25-1; j_call: TRBJ2-5; d_call: TRBD2; cdr3_aa: CATEFSGGASETQYF; cdr3_nt: TGTGCCACCGAATTTAGCGGGGGGGCCTCTGAGACCCAGTACTTC
clone_size: -; v_call: TRBV20-1; j_call: TRBJ2-7; d_call: TRBD2; cdr3_aa: CSASLAGPLYEQYF; cdr3_nt: TGCAGTGCTAGTCTAGCGGGCCCCCTCTACGAGCAGTACTTC
clone_size: -; v_call: TRBV11-2; j_call: TRBJ1-2; d_call: TRBD1; cdr3_aa: CASGQGDCGYTF; cdr3_nt: TGTGCCAGCGGACAGGGGGACTGTGGCTACACCTTC
clone_size: -; v_call: TRBV10-3; j_call: TRBJ2-1; d_call: -; cdr3_aa: CAISESPVGGGRNEQFF; cdr3_nt: TGTGCCATCAGTGAGTCGCCGGTTGGGGGGGGGCGAAATGAGCAGTTCTTC
clone_size: -; v_call: TRBV7-9; j_call: TRBJ2-5; d_call: TRBD2; cdr3_aa: CASSQGLADPQETQYF; cdr3_nt: TGTGCCAGCAGCCAGGGACTAGCGGATCCTCAAGAGACCCAGTACTTC
clone_size: few; v_call: TRBV5-1; j_call: TRBJ2-1; d_call: -; cdr3_aa: CASSGWVGEQFF; cdr3_nt: TGCGCCAGCAGCGGATGGGTGGGCGAGCAGTTCTTC
clone_size: few; v_call: TRBV11-2; j_call: TRBJ2-5; d_call: -; cdr3_aa: CASSLVLGLQETQYF; cdr3_nt: TGTGCCAGCAGCTTAGTGCTCGGGTTGCAAGAGACCCAGTACTTC
clone_size: few; v_call: TRBV21-1; j_call: TRBJ2-7; d_call: -; cdr3_aa: CASLIRQGYWGEQYF; cdr3_nt: TGTGCCAGCCTTATTAGACAGGGCTATTGGGGCGAGCAGTACTTC
clone_size: -; v_call: TRBV5-1; j_call: TRBJ2-1; d_call: -; cdr3_aa: CASSLGTTTQFF; cdr3_nt: TGCGCCAGCAGCTTGGGGACTACTACACAGTTCTTC
clone_size: -; v_call: TRBV7-2; j_call: TRBJ2-1; d_call: -; cdr3_aa: CASSRTTGEQFF; cdr3_nt: TGTGCCAGCAGCAGAACCACGGGGGAGCAGTTCTTC
clone_size: -; v_call: TRBV20-1; j_call: TRBJ2-7; d_call: TRBD1; cdr3_aa: CSAKRDSYEQYF; cdr3_nt: TGCAGTGCTAAAAGGGACAGCTACGAGCAGTACTTC
clone_size: once; v_call: TRBV6-2/TRBV6-3; j_call: TRBJ2-5; d_call: TRBD2; cdr3_aa: CASNDPGLAVTQYF; cdr3_nt: TGTGCCAGCAACGACCCGGGACTAGCGGTGACCCAGTACTTC
clone_size: few; v_call: TRBV4-2; j_call: TRBJ1-1; d_call: -; cdr3_aa: CASSQEGGAMNTEAFF; cdr3_nt: TGTGCCAGCAGCCAAGAGGGAGGGGCAATGAACACTGAAGCTTTCTTT
clone_size: -; v_call: TRBV7-8; j_call: TRBJ2-6; d_call: -; cdr3_aa: CASSLLGSMNPSGANVLTF; cdr3_nt: TGTGCCAGCAGCTTACTAGGATCAATGAACCCCTCTGGGGCCAACGTCCTGACTTTC
clone_size: -; v_call: TRBV19; j_call: TRBJ1-2; d_call: TRBD1; cdr3_aa: CASSTGQIYGYTF; cdr3_nt: TGTGCCAGTAGTACGGGACAGATCTATGGCTACACCTTC
clone_size: many; v_call: TRBV18; j_call: TRBJ2-3; d_call: -; cdr3_aa: CASSPTGASTDTQYF; cdr3_nt: TGTGCCAGCTCACCTACCGGGGCTAGCACAGATACGCAGTATTTT
clone_size: -; v_call: TRBV12-3/TRBV12-4; j_call: TRBJ2-3; d_call: -; cdr3_aa: CASTSGDTSTDTQYF; cdr3_nt: TGTGCCAGCACATCGGGGGATACTAGCACAGATACGCAGTATTTT
clone_size: -; v_call: TRBV4-2; j_call: TRBJ2-3; d_call: -; cdr3_aa: CASSQDSEIYTDTQYF; cdr3_nt: TGTGCCAGCAGCCAAGACAGCGAGATCTACACAGATACGCAGTATTTT
clone_size: few; v_call: TRBV4-2; j_call: TRBJ2-7; d_call: TRBD1; cdr3_aa: CASSQGWGQPYEQYF; cdr3_nt: TGTGCCAGCAGCCAAGGTTGGGGACAGCCCTACGAGCAGTACTTC
clone_size: -; v_call: TRBV27; j_call: TRBJ2-7; d_call: TRBD2; cdr3_aa: CASSFSGAGLTYEQYF; cdr3_nt: TGTGCCAGCAGTTTCAGCGGGGCGGGCTTAACCTACGAGCAGTACTTC
clone_size: -; v_call: TRBV20-1; j_call: TRBJ1-2; d_call: -; cdr3_aa: CSTRDAGYGYTF; cdr3_nt: TGCAGTACTAGAGATGCCGGATATGGCTACACCTTC